Listed below are T cell receptor beta chains from one sample, sequenced in a study of blood T cell dynamics during melanoma immunotherapy. Profiled with immunoSEQ multiplex PCR; TCRdb holds only in-frame clones, not every one. Counted here are about 7,000 clones, more than 75% occurring once; the ten biggest clones make up 30% to 35%. Specimen: blood, collected from a patient treated with checkpoint blockade. The origin of the receptors is a human donor with melanoma. Some clones in this sample may be carry-over from other donors' samples. The CDR3 runs from the conserved cysteine through the conserved F or W. Fields, in order: clone size, V gene, D gene, J gene, CDR3 protein, CDR3 DNA. A D gene is named only where the DNA matches it firmly. The listing skips clone size in some rows; elsewhere it reads once, few, many or a size class.

size: few
V: TRBV6-1
D: -
J: TRBJ1-5
CDR3: CASSEGGAKQPQHF
DNA: TGTGCCAGCAGTGAAGGGGGGGCAAAGCAGCCCCAGCATTTT

size: -
V: TRBV27
D: TRBD2
J: TRBJ2-3
CDR3: CASSLGWWLAGSSDTQYF
DNA: TGTGCCAGCAGTTTGGGGTGGTGGTTAGCGGGGAGCTCAGATACGCAGTATTTT

size: -
V: TRBV6-1
D: -
J: TRBJ2-7
CDR3: CASSVERAYEQYF
DNA: TGTGCCAGCAGTGTGGAGAGGGCCTACGAGCAGTACTTC

size: -
V: TRBV7-9
D: TRBD1
J: TRBJ2-3
CDR3: CASSLAWDRNTDTQYF
DNA: TGTGCCAGCAGCTTAGCGTGGGACAGAAACACAGATACGCAGTATTTT

size: -
V: TRBV9
D: TRBD1
J: TRBJ2-3
CDR3: CASNGQGGTDTQYF
DNA: TGTGCCAGCAACGGACAGGGTGGCACAGATACGCAGTATTTT

size: -
V: TRBV7-9
D: TRBD1
J: TRBJ1-5
CDR3: CASSLGTGNQPQHF
DNA: TGTGCCAGCAGCTTAGGGACAGGGAATCAGCCCCAGCATTTT

size: -
V: TRBV7-8
D: -
J: TRBJ1-2
CDR3: CASSRSGIYGYTF
DNA: TGTGCCAGCAGCCGATCAGGGATATATGGCTACACCTTC

size: -
V: TRBV7-8
D: -
J: TRBJ2-1
CDR3: CASSFSLNNEQFF
DNA: TGTGCCAGCAGCTTCTCCCTTAACAATGAGCAGTTCTTC

size: once
V: TRBV7-2
D: -
J: TRBJ1-5
CDR3: CASSLVTGSNQPQHF
DNA: TGTGCCAGCAGCTTAGTTACAGGGTCCAATCAGCCCCAGCATTTT

size: -
V: TRBV9
D: TRBD1
J: TRBJ2-1
CDR3: CASSVGGTGSSNEQFF
DNA: TGTGCCAGCAGCGTAGGTGGGACAGGGTCCTCCAATGAGCAGTTCTTC

size: -
V: TRBV6-1
D: -
J: TRBJ2-7
CDR3: CASSASGFSYEQYF
DNA: TGTGCCAGCAGTGCGTCGGGTTTCTCCTACGAGCAGTACTTC